Below are 23 T cell receptor beta chains sequenced from a single sample in a study of cytomegalovirus exposure and HLA in healthy donors. Primers: 60 Vbeta forward and 13 Jbeta reverse. TCRdb's table, derived via immunoSEQ multiplex PCR, lists solely in-frame clones and lacks some. Of approximately 140,000 clones in the sample, just over 65% were seen once. The sequenced material came from PBMCs. All receptors derive from a woman aged 60-75 years in good health and CMV-seronegative.

This chain links TRBV5-4 with TRBJ2-1, with TRBD2 matching 9 bases. The length of the CDR3 is 15 residues. Per germline, CDR1 SGHNT and CDR2 YYREEE (reference sequence). V lost 5 bases, J lost 3 bases, and 6 bases stayed unmatched. CDR3 region: CASRRSGSNYNEQFF. In DNA form, the CDR3 reads TGTGCCAGCAGACGTAGCGGGAGCAACTACAATGAGCAGTTCTTC.

The chain combines TRBV19 with TRBJ2-1; D gene uncertain. With 7 bases removed from V and 4 bases from J, the gap between germline ends came to 5 bases. The CDR3 has 11 amino acids. CDR1 and CDR2 (germline): LNHDA, SQIVND (reference sequence). Here the CDR3 DNA reads TGTGCCAGTAACGGGTACAATGAGCAGTTCTTC. Its translation: CASNGYNEQFF.

The rearrangement links TRBV7-2 to TRBJ2-7; 10 nucleotides line up with TRBD1. The V gene end was trimmed by 1 base and the J gene end by 6 bases; junction bases not matched to a gene: 6. The CDR3 spans 15 residues. The germline V gene has CDR1 SGHTA and CDR2 FQGNSA. Here the CDR3 DNA reads TGTGCCAGCAGCTTAGGGACAGGGGGTTGGGGCGAGCAGTACTTC. This gives the protein CASSLGTGGWGEQYF.

This clone came up many times. V is TRBV11-2 and J is TRBJ1-3, with D possibly TRBD1 on 5 matching bases. The CDR3 sequence is 15 residues long. The germline V and J ends were trimmed by 1 base and 3 bases, with 10 bases remaining between them. Germline V gene sequence: CDR1 SGHAT, CDR2 FQNNGV. CDR3 loop: CASSLGQGDGNTIYF. DNA of the CDR3: TGTGCCAGCAGCTTAGGGCAGGGTGATGGAAACACCATATATTTT.

V gene TRBV27 combines with J gene TRBJ2-5, with 8 bases fitting TRBD1. V lost 6 bases, J lost 13 bases, and 7 bases stayed unmatched. CDR1 and CDR2 from the germline V gene are MNHEY and SMNVEV (reference sequence). CDR3 length equals 11 residues. The CDR3 sequence: CASRIGQGWYF. CDR3 DNA sequence: TGTGCCAGCAGGATAGGACAGGGTTGGTACTTC.

The V and J genes are TRBV19 and TRBJ2-5; the match to TRBD2 covers 8 bases. This CDR3 is built from 17 residues. V lost 5 bases, J lost 4 bases, and 15 bases stayed unmatched. Germline-derived CDR1 and CDR2 are LNHDA and SQIVND (reference sequence). Here the CDR3 DNA reads TGTGCCAGTAGTCCGCCCGGGACATTCGGGGGGGGAGAGACCCAGTACTTC. Amino acids: CASSPPGTFGGGETQYF.

This rearrangement joins TRBV6-1 to TRBJ2-3, with D possibly matching TRBD1 (5 bases). Between the trimmed V and J ends, which lost 3 bases and 3 bases, there was a span of 10 bases. Germline assignment: CDR1 MNHNS and CDR2 SASEGT. The CDR3 sequence is 14 residues long. CDR3 protein: CASSDAGSTDTQYF. The DNA for the CDR3 is TGTGCCAGCAGTGACGCAGGGTCTACAGATACGCAGTATTTT.

The genes are TRBV5-1 and TRBJ2-5; 7 bases are shared with TRBD1. The end of the DNA aligns better with TRBJ2-7, so the J call may be wrong. CDR3 size: 14 residues. Germline V gene sequence: CDR1 SGHRS, CDR2 YFSETQ. The chain's CDR3 is CASSVGQAAYEQYF. In DNA, the CDR3 is TGCGCCAGCAGCGTAGGACAGGCCGCCTACGAGCAGTACTTC.

The rearrangement uses TRBV5-8 and TRBJ1-5, with TRBD1 matching over 8 bases. The CDR3 consists of 15 residues. J was trimmed by 7 bases and V by 1 base; bases with no gene match: 7. Germline V gene sequence: CDR1 SGHTS, CDR2 YDEGEE. In DNA, the CDR3 is TGTGCCAGCAGCTTGTTTCAGGGGGCTGGACAGCCCCAGCATTTT. Protein: CASSLFQGAGQPQHF.

The rearrangement uses TRBV19 and TRBJ2-2, with 9 bases lining up with TRBD1. Per the germline V gene, CDR1 is LNHDA and CDR2 is SQIVND (reference sequence). The length of the CDR3 is 15 residues. Written as DNA, the CDR3 is TGTGCAACAATCAGGGGACAGGGCGGTACCGGGGAGCTGTTTTTT. This codes for CATIRGQGGTGELFF.

The J gene is TRBJ1-2, the V gene TRBV5-1; 7 bases are shared with TRBD1. This CDR3 has 13 amino acids. V shed 0 bases, J shed 4 bases, and the junction held 0 bases outside the gene matches. Germline CDR1 SGHRS, CDR2 YFSETQ. The CDR3 coding sequence is TGCGCCAGCAGCTTGGGGGACAGCTATGGCTACACCTTC. Translating it yields CASSLGDSYGYTF.

V is TRBV5-1 and J is TRBJ2-1; TRBD2 is a possible D gene (5 bases). Germline lookup yields CDR1 SGHRS and CDR2 YFSETQ. Between the trimmed V and J ends, which lost 5 bases and 8 bases, there was a span of 17 bases. The CDR3 spans 14 residues. The CDR3 spells CASRRSGPTDEQFF. The CDR3 DNA is TGCGCCAGCAGAAGAAGCGGTCCAACGGATGAGCAGTTCTTC.

The genes are TRBV4-2 and TRBJ2-1; 9 bases map to TRBD2. Per germline, CDR1 LGHNA and CDR2 YNFKEQ. J gave up 5 bases and V 3 bases, and 5 bases lay outside the gene matches. The CDR3 runs to 15 residues. The CDR3 loop reads CASSHTSGLDNEQFF. The CDR3 DNA reads as TGTGCCAGCAGCCACACTAGCGGGTTAGACAATGAGCAGTTCTTC.

The V gene is TRBV2, the J gene TRBJ1-5; D not resolved. Germline values: CDR1 SNHLY, CDR2 FYNNEI. The CDR3 spans 15 residues. Trimming took off 5 bases at V and 7 bases at J, with 18 bases between the two ends. The CDR3 protein is CASSRGSGEGQPQHF. DNA for the CDR3: TGTGCCAGCAGTCGCGGCTCGGGAGAGGGACAGCCCCAGCATTTT. Filled out from reference TRBV2 and TRBJ1-5, the complete variable domain reads EPEVTQTPSHQVTQMGQEVILRCVPISNHLYFYWYRQILGQKVEFLVSFYNNEISEKSEIFDDQFSVERPDGSNFTLKIRSTKLEDSAMYFCASSRGSGEGQPQHFGDGTRLSIL.

The chain recombines TRBV7-2 with TRBJ2-7; maybe TRBD1 (5 bases). This CDR3 is 16 amino acids long. Trimming took 3 bases from V and 5 from J, leaving 20 bases between them. CDR1 and CDR2 from the germline V gene are SGHTA and FQGNSA. The CDR3 protein is CASSLQGSSSSHEQYF. The CDR3 bases are TGTGCCAGCAGCTTGCAGGGTAGCTCCTCGAGCCACGAGCAGTACTTC.

This clone was detected a few times. V gene TRBV10-3 combines with J gene TRBJ1-1; TRBD1 matches at 8 bases. Losses at the gene ends were 11 bases for V and 8 bases for J; bases not matched to a gene: 10. The CDR3 is made up of 12 amino acids. CDR1 is ENHRY, CDR2 SYGVKD, per germline. Here the CDR3 reads CAVGDRLAEAFF. The DNA of the CDR3 is TGTGCCGTAGGGGACAGGCTTGCCGAAGCTTTCTTT.

This clone was seen once. The rearrangement links TRBV7-8 to TRBJ1-1; 7 bases are a match to TRBD1. With 1 base clipped from V and 1 base from J, the junction kept 3 bases outside the gene matches. This CDR3 is 15 amino acids long. The germline CDR1 and CDR2 sequences are SGHVS and FQNEAQ. CDR3 in amino acids: CASSLERGPNTEAFF. CDR3 DNA: TGTGCCAGCAGCTTAGAAAGGGGGCCGAACACTGAAGCTTTCTTT. The full variable domain, completed using reference TRBV7-8 and TRBJ1-1, is GAGVSQSPRYKVAKRGQDVALRCDPISGHVSLFWYQQALGQGPEFLTYFQNEAQLDKSGLPSDRFFAERPEGSVSTLKIQRTQQEDSAVYLCASSLERGPNTEAFFGQGTRLTVV.

The V call is TRBV19, the J call TRBJ2-3; possibly TRBD2 for D (6 bases). Germline CDR1 LNHDA, CDR2 SQIVND (reference sequence). V gave up 7 bases and J gave up 4 bases, with 12 bases separating them. There are 13 residues in the CDR3. The CDR3 is CASMEGSPDTQYF. CDR3 in DNA: TGTGCCAGTATGGAGGGGAGCCCAGATACGCAGTATTTT.

The chain is built from TRBV7-9 and TRBJ2-7; 7 nucleotides agree with TRBD2. The CDR3 length is 15 residues. The V gene's germline CDR1 is SEHNR and CDR2 FQNEAQ (reference sequence). V dropped 1 base and J dropped 1; count of bases not matched to a gene: 4. The CDR3 nucleotides are TGTGCCAGCAGCTTAGTTAGGGAGGGATCCTACGAGCAGTACTTC. As protein: CASSLVREGSYEQYF.

The CDR3 DNA is TGTGCTAGTGGTGGAGGACAGGGAAGCGGCACCGGGGAGCTGTTTTTT. Translated, it gives CASGGGQGSGTGELFF. The chain employs TRBV12-5 and TRBJ2-2; 8 bases line up with TRBD1. CDR1 LGHNT and CDR2 FRNRAP come from the germline V gene. This CDR3 contains 16 residues. Trimming at V came to 5 bases and at J to 4 bases, leaving 9 bases not matched to a gene.

This chain joins TRBV19 and TRBJ2-4; 12 nucleotides align to TRBD2. Trimming removed 2 bases from V and 6 bases from J; junction bases left unmatched: 8. Germline CDR1 and CDR2: LNHDA and SQIVND (reference sequence). There are 17 residues in the CDR3. This CDR3 reads CASSISSGGASGNIQYF. The CDR3 DNA reads as TGTGCCAGTAGTATATCTAGCGGGGGGGCTTCGGGAAACATTCAGTACTTC. The complete variable domain, with remaining parts taken from reference TRBV19 and TRBJ2-4, reads DGGITQSPKYLFRKEGQNVTLSCEQNLNHDAMYWYRQDPGQGLRLIYYSQIVNDFQKGDIAEGYSVSREKKESFPLTVTSAQKNPTAFYLCASSISSGGASGNIQYFGAGTRLSVL.

The chain couples TRBV5-1 to TRBJ1-6; 7 bases agree with TRBD1. With 0 bases clipped from V and 9 bases from J, the junction kept 9 bases outside the gene matches. The CDR3 has 16 amino acids. The germline gives CDR1 SGHRS, CDR2 YFSETQ. As DNA, the CDR3 is TGCGCCAGCAGCTTGGAGGGGGCGCGGAGGTTTTCACCCCTCCACTTT. Protein: CASSLEGARRFSPLHF.

The chain couples TRBV14 to TRBJ1-1, with 8 bases aligning to TRBD1. Germline CDR1 reads SGHDN; CDR2 reads FVKESK. The CDR3 length is 15 residues. Unmatched junction bases numbered 9, after V lost 4 bases and J lost 5 bases. CDR3 in amino acids: CASSPLGQAVTEAFF. The CDR3, as DNA: TGTGCCAGCAGCCCTTTGGGACAGGCTGTAACTGAAGCTTTCTTT.